At least ten counts were recorded for the clone carrying this T cell receptor (beta chain). This entry comes from a study of T-cell reconstitution after alpha-beta-depleted transplantation in children. The TCRbeta library incorporated unique molecular identifiers. TCRdb fed the PCR reads into MiXCR, producing one record per CDR3 protein. Of about 250,000 distinct CDR3 sequences listed, 20% to 30% are singletons. In germline, CDR1 is LGHNA, CDR2 YNFKEQ. This CDR3 spans 14 amino acids. V lost 2 bases and J lost 6, with 8 bases in between. The TCR was taken from a female patient aged 2-9 years who had a stem cell transplant for congenital amegakaryocytic thrombocytopenia, so the T cells may come from the graft donor. Here the sequenced sample was PBMCs, mostly from graft donor cells, taken 360 days after TCRalphabeta/CD19-depleted stem cell transplant. The chain is built from TRBV4-2 and TRBJ1-6, with a tentative D call TRBD1 (5 bases). The CDR3 region has the DNA TGTGCCAGCAGCCAATCTCAGGGTAATTCACCCCTCCACTTT. As protein: CASSQSQGNSPLHF.